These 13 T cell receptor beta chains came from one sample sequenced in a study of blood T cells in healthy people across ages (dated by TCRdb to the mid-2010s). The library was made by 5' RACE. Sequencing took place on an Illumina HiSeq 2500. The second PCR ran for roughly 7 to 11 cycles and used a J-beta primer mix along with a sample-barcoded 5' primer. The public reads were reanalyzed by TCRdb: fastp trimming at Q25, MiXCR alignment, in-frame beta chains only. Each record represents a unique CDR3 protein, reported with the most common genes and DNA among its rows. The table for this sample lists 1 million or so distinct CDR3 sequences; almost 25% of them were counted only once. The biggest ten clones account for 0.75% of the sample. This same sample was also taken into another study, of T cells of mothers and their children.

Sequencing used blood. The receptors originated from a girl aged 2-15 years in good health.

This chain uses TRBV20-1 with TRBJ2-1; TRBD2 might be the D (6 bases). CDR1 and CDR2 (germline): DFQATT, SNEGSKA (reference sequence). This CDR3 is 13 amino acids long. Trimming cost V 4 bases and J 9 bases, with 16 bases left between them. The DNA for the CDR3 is TGCAGTGCTACCCCCTTGGGGGGAATTGAGCAGTTCTTC. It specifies CSATPLGGIEQFF.

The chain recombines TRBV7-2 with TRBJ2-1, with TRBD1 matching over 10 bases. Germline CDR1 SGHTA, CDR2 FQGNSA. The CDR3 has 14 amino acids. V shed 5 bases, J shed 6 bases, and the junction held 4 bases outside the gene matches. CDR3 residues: CTSSLRTGGNEQFF. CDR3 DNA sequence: TGTACCAGCAGCCTAAGGACAGGGGGCAATGAGCAGTTCTTC.

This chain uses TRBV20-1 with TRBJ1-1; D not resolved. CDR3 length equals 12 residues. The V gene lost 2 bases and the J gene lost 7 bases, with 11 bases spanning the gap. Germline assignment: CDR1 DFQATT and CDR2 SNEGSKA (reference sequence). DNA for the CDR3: TGCAGTGCTAGAAATACGGGTATTGAAGCTTTCTTT. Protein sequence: CSARNTGIEAFF.

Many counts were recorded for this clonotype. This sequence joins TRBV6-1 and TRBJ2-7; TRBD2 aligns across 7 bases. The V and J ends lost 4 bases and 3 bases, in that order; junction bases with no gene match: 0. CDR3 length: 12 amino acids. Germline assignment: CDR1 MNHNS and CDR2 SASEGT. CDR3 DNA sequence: TGTGCCAGCAGTGGGACTAGCTACGAGCAGTACTTC. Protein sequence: CASSGTSYEQYF.

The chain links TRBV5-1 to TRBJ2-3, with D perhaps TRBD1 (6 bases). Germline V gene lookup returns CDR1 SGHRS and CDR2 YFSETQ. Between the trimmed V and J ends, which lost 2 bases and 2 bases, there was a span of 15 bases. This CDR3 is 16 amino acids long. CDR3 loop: CASSFPTGVFTDTQYF. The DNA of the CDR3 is TGCGCCAGCAGCTTCCCGACAGGAGTTTTCACAGATACGCAGTATTTT. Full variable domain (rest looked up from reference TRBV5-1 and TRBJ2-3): KAGVTQTPRYLIKTRGQQVTLSCSPISGHRSVSWYQQTPGQGLQFLFEYFSETQRNKGNFPGRFSGRQFSNSRSEMNVSTLELGDSALYLCASSFPTGVFTDTQYFGPGTRLTVL.

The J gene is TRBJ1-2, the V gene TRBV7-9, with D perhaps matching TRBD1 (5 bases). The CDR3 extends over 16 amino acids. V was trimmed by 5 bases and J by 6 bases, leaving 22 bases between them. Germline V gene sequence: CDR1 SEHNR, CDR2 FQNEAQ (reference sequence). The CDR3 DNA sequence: TGTGCCAGCAGCCCACTCCTTAGAATCCAGGGCGATGGCTACACCTTC. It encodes CASSPLLRIQGDGYTF.

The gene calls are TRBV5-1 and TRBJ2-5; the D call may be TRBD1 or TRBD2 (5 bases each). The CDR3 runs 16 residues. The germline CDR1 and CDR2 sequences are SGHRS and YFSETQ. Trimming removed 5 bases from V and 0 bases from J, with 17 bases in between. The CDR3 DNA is TGCGCCAGCAGGCCACCGGGACGACGGTACCAAGAGACCCAGTACTTC. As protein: CASRPPGRRYQETQYF.

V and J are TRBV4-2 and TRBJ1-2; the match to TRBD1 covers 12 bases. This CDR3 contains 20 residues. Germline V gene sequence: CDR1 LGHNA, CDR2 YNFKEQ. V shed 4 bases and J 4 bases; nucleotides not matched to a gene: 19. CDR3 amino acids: CASSLHRGTGGAQGGYGYTF. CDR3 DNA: TGTGCCAGCAGCCTCCATAGGGGGACAGGGGGCGCGCAGGGCGGCTATGGCTACACCTTC.

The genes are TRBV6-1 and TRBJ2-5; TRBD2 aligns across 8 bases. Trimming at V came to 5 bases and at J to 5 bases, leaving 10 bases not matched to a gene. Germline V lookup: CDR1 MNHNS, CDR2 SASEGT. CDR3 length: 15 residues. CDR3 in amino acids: CASSKTGGRGETQYF. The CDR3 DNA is TGTGCCAGCAGTAAAACGGGAGGGCGAGGGGAGACCCAGTACTTC.

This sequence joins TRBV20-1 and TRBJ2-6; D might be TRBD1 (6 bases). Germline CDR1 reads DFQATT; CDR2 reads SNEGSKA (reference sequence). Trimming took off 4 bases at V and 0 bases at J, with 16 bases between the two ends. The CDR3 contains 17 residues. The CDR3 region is CSAIRATGYSGANVLTF. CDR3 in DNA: TGCAGTGCTATCCGGGCGACAGGCTACTCTGGGGCCAACGTCCTGACTTTC.

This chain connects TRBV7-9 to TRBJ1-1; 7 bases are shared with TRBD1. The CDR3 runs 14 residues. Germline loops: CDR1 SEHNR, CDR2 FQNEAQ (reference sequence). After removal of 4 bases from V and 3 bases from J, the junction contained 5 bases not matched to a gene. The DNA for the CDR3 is TGTGCCAGCAGCTCGACAGGGCCCTACACTGAAGCTTTCTTT. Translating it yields CASSSTGPYTEAFF.

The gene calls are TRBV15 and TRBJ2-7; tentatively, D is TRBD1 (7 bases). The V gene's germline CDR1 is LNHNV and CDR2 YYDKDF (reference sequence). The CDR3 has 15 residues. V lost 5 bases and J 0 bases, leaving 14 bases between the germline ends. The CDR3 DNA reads TGTGCCACCAGCGTGGGCAGGGGGGTCTCCTACGAGCAGTACTTC. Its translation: CATSVGRGVSYEQYF.

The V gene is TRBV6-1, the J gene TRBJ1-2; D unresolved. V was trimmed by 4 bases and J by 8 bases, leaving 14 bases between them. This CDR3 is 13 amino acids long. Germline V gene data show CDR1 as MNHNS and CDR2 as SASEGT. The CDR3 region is CASSGPLGYGYTF. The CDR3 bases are TGTGCCAGCAGTGGCCCATTAGGGTACGGCTACACCTTC.